The rows below give T cell receptor beta chains drawn from one sample of a study of T cell responses to AZD1222 COVID-19 vaccine. Sequencing used immunoSEQ multiplex PCR; TCRdb keeps in-frame clones, though not all of them. The data show around 100,000 clones, with roughly 87% seen just once and 2% to 2.5% held by the top ten. Sequenced material: peripheral blood, taken 28 days after the second AZD1222 dose. The receptors derive from an adult who received the AZD1222 COVID-19 vaccine. Both conserved end residues are part of each CDR3. A D gene is named only where the DNA matches it firmly. Not all rows give a size; the values are once, few, many and, for expanded clones, a class.

V	D	J	size	CDR3	DNA
TRBV27	-	TRBJ2-1	-	CASSLKEIGYNEQFF	TGTGCCAGCAGTTTAAAGGAGATCGGCTACAATGAGCAGTTCTTC
TRBV28	-	TRBJ2-1	-	CASSTPTGLSWVF	TGTGCCAGCAGTACCCCCACCGGGTTAAGTTGGGTCTTC
TRBV4-2	-	TRBJ1-3	-	CASSQGVAIGNTIYF	TGTGCCAGCAGCCAAGGAGTGGCAATTGGAAACACCATATATTTT
TRBV10-1	-	TRBJ1-5	-	CASSFFGQEYSNQPQHF	-
TRBV12-5	TRBD1	TRBJ1-2	-	CASGPGQGHYGYTF	TGTGCTAGTGGTCCGGGACAGGGACACTATGGCTACACCTTC
TRBV30	TRBD1	TRBJ1-2	-	CAWSATGVSYGYTF	TGTGCCTGGAGTGCGACAGGGGTGTCCTATGGCTACACCTTC
TRBV6-5	-	TRBJ1-2	-	CASSRDTTNYGYTF	TGTGCCAGCAGCAGGGACACGACTAACTATGGCTACACCTTC
TRBV7-3	TRBD2	TRBJ2-1	-	CASSLTSGGPFEQFF	TGTGCCAGCAGCTTGACTAGCGGGGGGCCATTTGAGCAGTTCTTC
TRBV7-6	TRBD2	TRBJ2-7	-	CASSLRATSGSQFLSAQIEQYF	TGTGCCAGCAGCTTACGGGCGACTAGCGGGAGTCAATTTCTCTCGGCTCAAATCGAGCAGTACTTC
TRBV27	-	TRBJ1-5	-	CASSLGVGNQPQHF	TGTGCCAGCAGTTTGGGAGTCGGCAATCAGCCCCAGCATTTT
TRBV4-2	-	TRBJ1-5	-	CASSQDLWGADQPQHF	TGTGCCAGCAGCCAAGATCTGTGGGGGGCTGATCAGCCCCAGCATTTT
TRBV9	-	TRBJ1-5	-	CASSVERNGQPQHF	TGTGCCAGCAGCGTAGAGAGGAATGGTCAGCCCCAGCATTTT
TRBV5-1	TRBD1	TRBJ1-3	-	CASSSDRAGNTIYF	TGCGCCAGCAGCTCCGACAGGGCTGGAAACACCATATATTTT
TRBV18	-	TRBJ1-5	few	CASSPNQGEQPQHF	TGTGCCAGCTCACCAAACCAGGGAGAGCAGCCCCAGCATTTT
TRBV9	-	TRBJ2-2	few	CASSPRLGELFF	TGTGCCAGCAGCCCCCGGTTGGGGGAGCTGTTTTTT
TRBV19	TRBD1	TRBJ2-3	few	CASSIPAGQGADTQYF	TGTGCCAGTAGTATACCCGCGGGACAGGGGGCAGATACGCAGTATTTT
TRBV7-9	-	TRBJ2-7	-	CASSLASDGGSYEQYF	TGTGCCAGCAGTCTAGCGTCGGACGGAGGGTCCTACGAGCAGTACTTC
TRBV3-1/TRBV3-2	-	TRBJ2-7	-	CASSQELLYEQYF	TGTGCCAGCAGCCAAGAGTTGCTCTACGAGCAGTACTTC
TRBV15	-	TRBJ2-2	-	CATSALGVGELFF	TGTGCCACCAGCGCCCTGGGAGTCGGGGAGCTGTTTTTT
TRBV5-4	TRBD1	TRBJ2-1	-	CASSRGGGTGKIDEQFF	TGTGCCAGCAGCAGGGGGGGCGGGACAGGGAAGATCGATGAGCAGTTCTTC
TRBV4-1	TRBD1	TRBJ1-5	-	CASKEGAYSNQPQHF	TGCGCCAGCAAAGAGGGGGCCTATAGCAATCAGCCCCAGCATTTT
TRBV11-3	-	TRBJ2-1	-	CASSARLGENNEQFF	TGTGCCAGCAGCGCGAGGTTGGGGGAAAACAATGAGCAGTTCTTC
TRBV9	-	TRBJ2-7	-	CASSSGQRYEQYF	TGTGCCAGCAGCTCGGGCCAGCGCTACGAGCAGTACTTC
TRBV11-2	TRBD1	TRBJ1-5	-	CASSLGGDRYQPQHF	TGTGCTAGCAGCTTAGGGGGGGACAGATATCAGCCCCAGCATTTT
TRBV18	TRBD2	TRBJ2-5	-	CASSPLLIAGEETQYF	TGTGCCAGCTCACCTCTCCTCATAGCGGGAGAAGAGACCCAGTACTTC
TRBV18	-	TRBJ1-2	-	CASSPSFSKGGGYTF	TGTGCCAGCTCACCGAGTTTTAGTAAGGGAGGTGGCTACACCTTC
TRBV19	TRBD1	TRBJ1-1	-	CASSSSGQKRNTEAFF	TGTGCCAGTAGTAGCTCGGGACAGAAAAGGAACACTGAAGCTTTCTTT
TRBV28	TRBD1	TRBJ1-1	-	CASRLGDRDGYTEAFF	TGTGCCAGCAGGCTGGGGGACAGGGACGGATACACTGAAGCTTTCTTT